Listed below are T cell receptor beta chains from one sample, sequenced in a study of cytomegalovirus exposure and HLA in healthy donors. Repertoires were generated with immunoSEQ multiplex PCR, while TCRdb's copy carries only in-frame clones and drops some. The sample has 95,000 to 130,000 clones; around 75% are singletons. The sample was PBMCs. All receptors come from a woman younger than 35 in good health and CMV-seronegative. Each CDR3 is given with its conserved first and last residue. A D gene is named only where the DNA matches it firmly. Rows give clone size only sometimes, using once, few, many, or a class for an expanded clone.

size,J,D,length,V,DNA,CDR3
.,TRBJ1-4,.,14,TRBV28,TGTGCCAGCGCCCCACCGGGGACTAATGAAAAACTGTTTTTT,CASAPPGTNEKLFF
.,TRBJ1-2,TRBD1,14,TRBV14,TGTGCCAGCAGCCAAGGGACAGGGGGCTATGGCTACACCTTC,CASSQGTGGYGYTF
.,TRBJ1-2,TRBD1,15,TRBV6-1,TGTGCCAGCAGTGATTCCGGGACAGGGCCATATGGCTACACCTTC,CASSDSGTGPYGYTF
.,TRBJ2-3,TRBD2,16,TRBV4-1,TGCGCCAGCAGCCAGGCCCCCATTAGCGGGACAGATACGCAGTATTTT,CASSQAPISGTDTQYF
.,TRBJ1-1,.,13,TRBV7-9,TGTGCCAGCAGCGGCACTAAGGGGTTTGAAGCTTTCTTT,CASSGTKGFEAFF
.,TRBJ2-7,.,14,TRBV5-4,TGTGCCAGCAGCTTGCCTGAGGTTAGCTACGAGCAGTACTTC,CASSLPEVSYEQYF
.,TRBJ2-7,TRBD1,13,TRBV2,TGTGCCAGCAGAGACAGGGGTTGGTACGAGCAGTACTTC,CASRDRGWYEQYF
.,TRBJ2-5,TRBD2,15,TRBV7-2,TGTGCCAGCAGCTTAGAGGCGGGGGGTGGAGAGACCCAGTACTTC,CASSLEAGGGETQYF
.,TRBJ1-5,.,14,TRBV30,TGTGCCTTTCAGGGGCCGAATAGCAATCAGCCCCAGCATTTT,CAFQGPNSNQPQHF
.,TRBJ1-3,.,17,TRBV19,TGTGCCAGTAGTATGATGTTCAGGGCTACCTCTGGAAACACCATATATTTT,CASSMMFRATSGNTIYF
few,TRBJ1-4,.,14,TRBV6-1,TGTGCCAGCAGCTTCCGCGGGCTGGAGGAAAAACTGTTTTTT,CASSFRGLEEKLFF
.,TRBJ2-7,TRBD1,15,TRBV7-9,TGTGCCAGCAGCCACCGGGACAGGGGGACCTACGAGCAGTACTTC,CASSHRDRGTYEQYF
.,TRBJ1-1,.,12,TRBV5-1,TGCGCCAGCAGCTTGGAGCAGGGTCGGGCTTTCTTT,CASSLEQGRAFF
.,TRBJ1-2,TRBD1,14,TRBV7-2,TGTGCCAGCAGCCTACAGGGACAGGGAGAAGGCTACACCTTC,CASSLQGQGEGYTF
.,TRBJ1-2,.,16,TRBV4-1,TGCGCCAGCAGCCAAGGCGTACAAGGGGACTACTATGGCTACACCTTC,CASSQGVQGDYYGYTF
.,TRBJ2-1,TRBD2,17,TRBV27,TGTGCCAGCAGTCCCAGACTAGCGGGGGGGCCGTACAATGAGCAGTTCTTC,CASSPRLAGGPYNEQFF